These T cell receptor beta chains were read from a single sample in a study of T cells in Graves' hyperthyroidism and ophthalmopathy. TCRdb recomputed calls from the multiplex PCR reads with MiXCR, one row per CDR3 protein. In the table there are around 390,000 distinct CDR3 sequences, more than 12% of which are singletons. The sequenced sample was blood. The source of these receptors is a woman aged 25 to 39 with Graves' ophthalmopathy. CDR3s include the opening cysteine and the closing phenylalanine or tryptophan. A D gene is named only where the DNA matches it firmly. Size is stated for part of the rows, as once, few or many counts, or as a class when the clone is expanded.

D gene	V gene	clone size	J gene	CDR3 protein	CDR3 DNA
TRBD2	TRBV18	many	TRBJ2-3	CASSPSGGDYTDTQYF	TGTGCCAGCTCACCAAGCGGGGGAGATTACACAGATACGCAGTATTTT
.	TRBV4-1	many	TRBJ2-5	CASSRLVATGETQYF	TGCGCCAGCAGCCGCCTCGTAGCTACCGGCGAGACCCAGTACTTC
.	TRBV29-1	.	TRBJ2-4	CSVVLAQRNKNIQYF	TGCAGCGTTGTGCTCGCGCAACGAAACAAAAACATTCAGTACTTC
.	TRBV29-1	.	TRBJ1-2	CSVDRGLGSGYTF	TGCAGCGTTGATCGGGGACTAGGATCTGGCTACACCTTC
.	TRBV30	many	TRBJ1-5	CAWSVSDNQPQHF	TGTGCCTGGAGTGTTTCAGACAATCAGCCCCAGCATTTT
TRBD1	TRBV19	few	TRBJ1-2	CASSSYTGQDYSNYGYTF	TGTGCCAGCAGCTCTTACACGGGACAGGACTATTCTAACTATGGCTACACCTTC
.	TRBV11-2	many	TRBJ2-1	CASSPFRNEQFF	TGTGCCAGCAGCCCTTTTCGCAATGAGCAGTTCTTC
.	TRBV27	many	TRBJ1-1	CASSLGSGSRTEAFF	TGTGCCAGCAGTTTAGGGTCGGGCTCGAGGACTGAAGCTTTCTTT
.	TRBV3-1	.	TRBJ2-3	CASSQVLGASTDTQYF	TGTGCCAGCAGCCAAGTTTTAGGGGCTAGCACAGATACGCAGTATTTT
.	TRBV19	.	TRBJ2-7	CASSMVVQSEQYF	TGTGCCAGTAGTATGGTCGTCCAGTCCGAGCAGTACTTC
.	TRBV11-2	many	TRBJ1-4	CASSLAAGRRSATNEKLFF	TGTGCCAGCAGCTTAGCTGCGGGTCGCAGGAGTGCAACTAATGAAAAACTGTTTTTT
.	TRBV7-9	few	TRBJ2-2	CASSHVPTGELFF	TGTGCCAGCAGCCACGTCCCCACCGGGGAGCTGTTTTTT
TRBD2	TRBV11-1	.	TRBJ2-1	CASSFQTSGLNNEQFF	TGTGCCAGCAGTTTCCAGACTAGCGGTCTAAACAATGAGCAGTTCTTC
.	TRBV10-3	few	TRBJ2-2	CAIRHTEFANTGELFF	TGTGCCATCAGGCATACGGAGTTCGCGAACACCGGGGAGCTGTTTTTT
.	TRBV3-1	.	TRBJ2-7	CASSQSDYEQYF	TGTGCCAGCAGCCAATCAGATTACGAGCAGTACTTC
.	TRBV19	.	TRBJ2-3	CASSIPQASVSTDTQYF	TGTGCCAGTAGTATTCCCCAGGCTAGCGTCAGCACAGATACGCAGTATTTT
TRBD2	TRBV19	.	TRBJ2-1	CASSFRTSNMGEQFF	TGTGCCAGTAGTTTCCGGACTAGTAACATGGGTGAGCAGTTCTTC
TRBD2	TRBV19	few	TRBJ2-1	CASSRSGLAGALSSYNEQFF	TGTGCCAGTAGTCGCTCAGGACTAGCGGGCGCCTTGAGCTCCTACAATGAGCAGTTCTTC
TRBD2	TRBV19	few	TRBJ2-3	CASTNFVTSGEVDTQYF	TGTGCCAGTACCAATTTTGTGACTAGCGGGGAGGTAGATACGCAGTATTTT
.	TRBV10-3	many	TRBJ1-2	CAIGGTRYYGYTF	TGTGCCATCGGGGGGACAAGATACTATGGCTACACCTTC
TRBD2	TRBV7-9	many	TRBJ2-7	CASSFSGDTYEQYF	TGTGCCAGCAGCTTTAGCGGGGACACCTACGAGCAGTACTTC
TRBD2	TRBV29-1	.	TRBJ2-7	CSVLAGGLLSYEQYF	TGCAGCGTGCTAGCGGGGGGACTCCTCTCCTACGAGCAGTACTTC
TRBD2	TRBV29-1	few	TRBJ2-3	CSVDRTSGGPGGTDTQYF	TGCAGCGTTGATAGGACTAGCGGGGGGCCGGGGGGCACAGATACGCAGTATTTT
TRBD1	TRBV7-2	many	TRBJ1-1	CASSLASQGAHRGTEAFF	TGTGCCAGCAGCTTAGCGTCGCAGGGGGCCCACCGGGGCACTGAAGCTTTCTTT
.	TRBV3-1	.	TRBJ1-4	CASSRQRNEKLFF	TGTGCCAGCAGCCGGCAACGTAATGAAAAACTGTTTTTT
.	TRBV12-3/TRBV12-4	many	TRBJ2-1	CASSPRGGSYNEQFF	TGTGCCAGCAGCCCACGGGGAGGATCCTACAATGAGCAGTTCTTC
.	TRBV28	many	TRBJ2-3	CASNDLGGRTDTQYF	TGTGCCAGCAACGATCTTGGGGGGCGCACAGATACGCAGTATTTT
TRBD2	TRBV20-1	.	TRBJ2-7	CSGGVSSYEQYF	TGCAGCGGGGGGGTATCCTCCTACGAGCAGTACTTC
TRBD1	TRBV4-1	many	TRBJ1-5	CASSQIQGYQPQHF	TGCGCCAGCAGCCAAATACAGGGGTATCAGCCCCAGCATTTT
TRBD1	TRBV7-9	.	TRBJ1-1	CASSGGQGVDTEAFF	TGTGCCAGCAGCGGAGGACAGGGGGTCGACACTGAAGCTTTCTTT
TRBD1	TRBV7-2	many	TRBJ1-4	CASSFDRDEKLFF	TGTGCCAGCAGCTTCGACAGGGATGAAAAACTGTTTTTT
TRBD2	TRBV4-2	.	TRBJ2-3	CASSHHKTSGATDTQYF	TGTGCCAGCAGCCACCACAAGACTAGCGGGGCCACAGATACGCAGTATTTT
.	TRBV20-1	.	TRBJ1-4	CSAREQGLGEKLFF	TGCAGTGCTAGAGAACAGGGTCTGGGTGAAAAACTGTTTTTT
TRBD1	TRBV28	many	TRBJ1-4	CAILNRGLSEEKLFF	TGTGCCATCTTAAACAGGGGGCTTAGTGAGGAAAAACTGTTTTTT
.	TRBV19	.	TRBJ1-6	CASSIISANSPLHF	TGTGCCAGTAGTATAATCTCGGCTAATTCACCCCTCCACTTT
.	TRBV5-8	.	TRBJ2-1	CASSRGFRNEQFF	TGTGCCAGCAGTCGCGGGTTTCGGAATGAGCAGTTCTTC
TRBD1	TRBV12-5	many	TRBJ2-1	CASGLAGTGGVHNEQFF	TGTGCTAGTGGTTTGGCAGGTACAGGGGGAGTTCACAATGAGCAGTTCTTC
.	TRBV20-1	many	TRBJ2-7	CSAPNPGHRTTYEQYF	TGCAGTGCTCCCAACCCTGGACACCGGACGACCTACGAGCAGTACTTC
TRBD2	TRBV20-1	many	TRBJ2-7	CSASPPKRGGPYEQYF	TGCAGTGCTAGCCCCCCCAAGCGGGGGGGCCCCTACGAGCAGTACTTC
.	TRBV28	many	TRBJ1-1	CASTNSVTEAFF	TGTGCCAGCACTAACTCCGTCACTGAAGCTTTCTTT
TRBD1	TRBV9	many	TRBJ1-1	CASSVVSGQGAAEAFF	TGTGCCAGCAGCGTAGTATCGGGACAGGGGGCAGCGGAAGCTTTCTTT
.	TRBV10-1	many	TRBJ1-1	CASSESKGTEAFF	TGCGCCAGCAGTGAGTCGAAAGGGACTGAAGCTTTCTTT